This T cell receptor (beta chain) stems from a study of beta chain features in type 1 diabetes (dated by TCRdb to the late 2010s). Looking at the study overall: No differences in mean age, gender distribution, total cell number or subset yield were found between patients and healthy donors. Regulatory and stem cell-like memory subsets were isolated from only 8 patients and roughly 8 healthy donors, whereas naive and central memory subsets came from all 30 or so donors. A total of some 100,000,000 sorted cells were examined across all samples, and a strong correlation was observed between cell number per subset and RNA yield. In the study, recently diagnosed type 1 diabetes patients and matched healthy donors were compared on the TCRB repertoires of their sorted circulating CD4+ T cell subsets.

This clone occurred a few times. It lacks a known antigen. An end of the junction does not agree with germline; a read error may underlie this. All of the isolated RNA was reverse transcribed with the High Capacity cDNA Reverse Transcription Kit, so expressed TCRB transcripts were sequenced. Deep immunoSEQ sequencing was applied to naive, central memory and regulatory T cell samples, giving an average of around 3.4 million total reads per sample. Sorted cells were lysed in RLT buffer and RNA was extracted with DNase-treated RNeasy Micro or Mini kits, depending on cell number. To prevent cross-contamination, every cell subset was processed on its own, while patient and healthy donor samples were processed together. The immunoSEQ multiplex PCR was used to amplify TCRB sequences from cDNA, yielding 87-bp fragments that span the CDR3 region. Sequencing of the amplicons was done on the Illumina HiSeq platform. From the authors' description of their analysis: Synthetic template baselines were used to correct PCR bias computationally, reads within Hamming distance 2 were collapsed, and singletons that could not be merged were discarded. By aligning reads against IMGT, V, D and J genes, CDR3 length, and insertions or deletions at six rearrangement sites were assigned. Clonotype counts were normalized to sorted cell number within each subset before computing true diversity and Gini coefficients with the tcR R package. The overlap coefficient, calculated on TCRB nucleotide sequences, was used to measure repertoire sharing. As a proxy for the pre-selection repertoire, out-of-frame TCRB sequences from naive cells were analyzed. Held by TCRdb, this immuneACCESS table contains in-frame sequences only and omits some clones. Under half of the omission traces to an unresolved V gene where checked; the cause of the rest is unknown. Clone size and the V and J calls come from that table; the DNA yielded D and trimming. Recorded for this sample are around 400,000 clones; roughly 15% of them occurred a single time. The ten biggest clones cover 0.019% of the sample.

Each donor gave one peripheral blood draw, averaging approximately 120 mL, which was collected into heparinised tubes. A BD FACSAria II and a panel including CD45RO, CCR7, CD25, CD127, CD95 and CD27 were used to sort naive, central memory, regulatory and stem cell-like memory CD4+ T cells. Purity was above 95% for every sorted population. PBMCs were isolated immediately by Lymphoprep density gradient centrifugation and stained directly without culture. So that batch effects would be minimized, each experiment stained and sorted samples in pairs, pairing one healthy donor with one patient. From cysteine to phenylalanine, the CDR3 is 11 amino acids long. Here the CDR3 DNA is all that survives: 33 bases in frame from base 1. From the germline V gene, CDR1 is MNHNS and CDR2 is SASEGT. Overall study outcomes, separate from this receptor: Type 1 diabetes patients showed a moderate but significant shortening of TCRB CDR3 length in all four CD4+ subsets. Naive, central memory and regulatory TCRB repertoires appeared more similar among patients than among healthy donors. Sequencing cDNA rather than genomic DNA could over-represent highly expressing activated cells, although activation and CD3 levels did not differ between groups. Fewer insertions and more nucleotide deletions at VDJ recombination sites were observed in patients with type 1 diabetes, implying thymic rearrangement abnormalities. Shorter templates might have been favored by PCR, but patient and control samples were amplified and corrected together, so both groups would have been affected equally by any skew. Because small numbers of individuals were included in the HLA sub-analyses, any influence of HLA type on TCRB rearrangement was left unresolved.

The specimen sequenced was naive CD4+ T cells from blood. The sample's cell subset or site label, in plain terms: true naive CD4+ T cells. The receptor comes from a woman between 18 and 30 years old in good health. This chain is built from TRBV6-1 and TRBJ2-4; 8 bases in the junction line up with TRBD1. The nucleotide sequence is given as TGTGCCAGCAGTCTACGACAGGGGAGCTGCTTC. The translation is CASSLRQGSCF.